This T cell receptor (beta chain) originates from a study of early T cells in non-severe SARS-CoV-2 infection. Study-wide background: Sequenced material consisted of bulk RNA (from unsorted whole blood), and chains were unpaired. Study results and limitations: The study's VDJdb matching favored anti-spike CD8 responses and missed private and CD4 specificities.

Molecules of cDNA were individually given unique molecular identifiers that were attached to them. TCRdb re-called the 5' RACE reads with MiXCR, one entry per CDR3 protein. The table shows tens of thousands of distinct CDR3 sequences, with around 8.9% occurring only once. This clonotype was counted many times. Its antigen is as yet unknown. The CDR3 has 13 amino acids. Per the germline V gene, CDR1 is SQVTM and CDR2 is ANQGSEA. Trimming stripped 7 bases from V and 4 bases from J, with 16 bases between. This clonotype originated in an adult who was a healthcare worker with PCR-confirmed SARS-CoV-2 infection or an uninfected control (not recorded which). The source material was whole blood. V is TRBV29-1 and J is TRBJ2-5; D remains ambiguous. CDR3 coding DNA: TGCAGCGCTGACCTGGGAAGACTAGAGACCCAGTACTTC. Its protein is CSADLGRLETQYF.